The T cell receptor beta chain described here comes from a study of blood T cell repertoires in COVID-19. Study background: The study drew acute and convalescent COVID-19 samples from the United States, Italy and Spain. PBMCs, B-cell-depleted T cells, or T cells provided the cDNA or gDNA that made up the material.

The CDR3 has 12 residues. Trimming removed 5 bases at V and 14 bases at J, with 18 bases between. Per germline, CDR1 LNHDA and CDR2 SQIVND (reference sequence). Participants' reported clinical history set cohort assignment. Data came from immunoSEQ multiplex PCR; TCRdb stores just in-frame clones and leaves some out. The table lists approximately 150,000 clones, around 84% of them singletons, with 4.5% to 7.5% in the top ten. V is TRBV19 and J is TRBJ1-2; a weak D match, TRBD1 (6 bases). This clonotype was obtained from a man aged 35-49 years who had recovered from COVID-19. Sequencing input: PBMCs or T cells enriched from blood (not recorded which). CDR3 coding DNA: TGTGCCAGTAGTCCAACCGGGACACCTAGTACCTTC. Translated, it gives CASSPTGTPSTF.